Listed below are T cell receptor beta chains from one sample, sequenced in a study of blood T cell repertoires in COVID-19. Clones were read by immunoSEQ multiplex PCR, and TCRdb kept only the in-frame ones, dropping some. The sample has some 110,000 clones; around 83% are singletons. Sequences were obtained from PBMCs or T cells enriched from blood (not recorded which). These receptors all stem from a woman in her 30s who had recovered from COVID-19. The CDR3 runs from the conserved cysteine through the conserved F or W. The order of the fields is CDR3 protein, clone size, V gene, J gene, CDR3 length, D gene. A D gene is named only where the DNA matches it firmly. Expanded clones are given a class, and other clones once, few, many or no size at all.

cdr3_aa: CASHQGWTEAFF
clone_size: .
v_call: TRBV2
j_call: TRBJ1-1
cdr3_length: 12
d_call: .

cdr3_aa: CASSPGQGGYYNSPLHF
clone_size: .
v_call: TRBV2
j_call: TRBJ1-6
cdr3_length: 17
d_call: TRBD1

cdr3_aa: CASQREGQVEQFF
clone_size: .
v_call: TRBV7-3
j_call: TRBJ2-1
cdr3_length: 13
d_call: TRBD2

cdr3_aa: CASSLVLAGGDTQYF
clone_size: .
v_call: TRBV5-1
j_call: TRBJ2-3
cdr3_length: 15
d_call: TRBD2

cdr3_aa: CASSGLRRDGYTF
clone_size: once
v_call: TRBV7-6
j_call: TRBJ1-2
cdr3_length: 13
d_call: .

cdr3_aa: CASSPQYQGGTEAFF
clone_size: .
v_call: TRBV11-1
j_call: TRBJ1-1
cdr3_length: 15
d_call: .

cdr3_aa: CASSLGTGRYGYTF
clone_size: .
v_call: TRBV9
j_call: TRBJ1-2
cdr3_length: 14
d_call: TRBD1

cdr3_aa: CASSYWDSNYGYTF
clone_size: .
v_call: TRBV28
j_call: TRBJ1-2
cdr3_length: 14
d_call: .

cdr3_aa: CASSWTRGGGSYEQYF
clone_size: .
v_call: TRBV6-2/TRBV6-3
j_call: TRBJ2-7
cdr3_length: 16
d_call: TRBD1

cdr3_aa: CASSLNSGESTDTQYF
clone_size: .
v_call: TRBV7-9
j_call: TRBJ2-3
cdr3_length: 16
d_call: .

cdr3_aa: CASSRIRGFLGELFF
clone_size: .
v_call: TRBV4-3
j_call: TRBJ1-4
cdr3_length: 15
d_call: TRBD1

cdr3_aa: CASSIAGRQPQHF
clone_size: .
v_call: TRBV19
j_call: TRBJ1-5
cdr3_length: 13
d_call: .

cdr3_aa: CATSDSAGGPADTQYF
clone_size: .
v_call: TRBV24-1
j_call: TRBJ2-3
cdr3_length: 16
d_call: TRBD2

cdr3_aa: CASSPGGPRGGELFF
clone_size: many
v_call: TRBV28
j_call: TRBJ2-2
cdr3_length: 15
d_call: .

cdr3_aa: CASSLELLDNEQFF
clone_size: .
v_call: TRBV7-2
j_call: TRBJ2-1
cdr3_length: 14
d_call: .

cdr3_aa: CASSIVGDGYTF
clone_size: .
v_call: TRBV19
j_call: TRBJ1-2
cdr3_length: 12
d_call: .

cdr3_aa: CASSLTYLGREANEQFF
clone_size: .
v_call: TRBV7-3
j_call: TRBJ2-1
cdr3_length: 17
d_call: .

cdr3_aa: CASSSWTSGRADTQYF
clone_size: .
v_call: TRBV7-2
j_call: TRBJ2-3
cdr3_length: 16
d_call: TRBD2

cdr3_aa: CAWSARTDSGNTIYF
clone_size: .
v_call: TRBV30
j_call: TRBJ1-3
cdr3_length: 15
d_call: .

cdr3_aa: CASSDPISGRDTQYF
clone_size: few
v_call: TRBV2
j_call: TRBJ2-3
cdr3_length: 15
d_call: TRBD2

cdr3_aa: CASSKGTGGPYNEQFF
clone_size: .
v_call: TRBV11-3
j_call: TRBJ2-1
cdr3_length: 16
d_call: TRBD1

cdr3_aa: CASSRSSTGPNTGELFF
clone_size: .
v_call: TRBV19
j_call: TRBJ2-2
cdr3_length: 17
d_call: .

cdr3_aa: CASSFTGRDTEAFF
clone_size: .
v_call: TRBV11-2
j_call: TRBJ1-1
cdr3_length: 14
d_call: .

cdr3_aa: CASSHSSTSGHNEQFF
clone_size: .
v_call: TRBV4-2
j_call: TRBJ2-1
cdr3_length: 16
d_call: TRBD2

cdr3_aa: CASKRTPGGGEQYF
clone_size: .
v_call: TRBV19
j_call: TRBJ2-7
cdr3_length: 14
d_call: TRBD1

cdr3_aa: CASTPEGGKLFF
clone_size: many
v_call: TRBV27
j_call: TRBJ1-4
cdr3_length: 12
d_call: .

cdr3_aa: CASRRIAGANTGELFF
clone_size: .
v_call: TRBV7-8
j_call: TRBJ2-2
cdr3_length: 16
d_call: TRBD2

cdr3_aa: CASSRRTRGTGELFF
clone_size: .
v_call: TRBV5-1
j_call: TRBJ2-2
cdr3_length: 15
d_call: .

cdr3_aa: CASSPGFGYTF
clone_size: .
v_call: TRBV5-1
j_call: TRBJ1-2
cdr3_length: 11
d_call: .

cdr3_aa: CASSPGGGQGAREQYF
clone_size: .
v_call: TRBV4-1
j_call: TRBJ2-7
cdr3_length: 16
d_call: TRBD1

cdr3_aa: CASSGTSGSAGELFF
clone_size: .
v_call: TRBV7-2
j_call: TRBJ2-2
cdr3_length: 15
d_call: TRBD2